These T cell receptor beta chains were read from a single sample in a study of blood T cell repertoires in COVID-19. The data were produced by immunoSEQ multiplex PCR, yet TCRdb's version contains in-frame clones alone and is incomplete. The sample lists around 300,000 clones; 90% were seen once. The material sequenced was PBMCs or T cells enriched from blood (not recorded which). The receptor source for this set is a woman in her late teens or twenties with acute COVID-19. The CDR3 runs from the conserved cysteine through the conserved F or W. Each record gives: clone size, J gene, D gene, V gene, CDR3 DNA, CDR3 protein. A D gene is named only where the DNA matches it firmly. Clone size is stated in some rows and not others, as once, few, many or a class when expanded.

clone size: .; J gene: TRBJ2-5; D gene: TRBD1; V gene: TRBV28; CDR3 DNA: TGTGCCAGCACTAATGGACAGGGGAATTGGGAGACCCAGTACTTC; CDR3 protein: CASTNGQGNWETQYF
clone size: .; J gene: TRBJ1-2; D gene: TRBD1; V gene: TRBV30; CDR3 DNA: TGTGCCTGGGAAGAAGGGGGCCTAGGCTACACCTTC; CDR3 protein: CAWEEGGLGYTF
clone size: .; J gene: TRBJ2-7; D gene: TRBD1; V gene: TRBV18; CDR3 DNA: TGTGCCAGCTCACCGAGAGGGACAGGGGGCGGGGGAAAGGAGCAGTACTTC; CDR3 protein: CASSPRGTGGGGKEQYF
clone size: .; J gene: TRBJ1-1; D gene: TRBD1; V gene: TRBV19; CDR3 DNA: TGTGCCAGTAGTATAGGTGGGGACAGGGGCGAAGCTTTCTTT; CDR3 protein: CASSIGGDRGEAFF
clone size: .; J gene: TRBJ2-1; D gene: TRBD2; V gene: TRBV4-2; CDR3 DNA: TGTGCCAGCAGCCCCGACCTTACTAGCGGTCCCAATGAGCAGTTCTTC; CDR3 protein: CASSPDLTSGPNEQFF
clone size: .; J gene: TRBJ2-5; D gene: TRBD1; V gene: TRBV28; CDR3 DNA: TGTGCCAGCAGTTTACAGGGACAGATGCTTTCGGAGACCCAGTACTTC; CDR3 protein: CASSLQGQMLSETQYF
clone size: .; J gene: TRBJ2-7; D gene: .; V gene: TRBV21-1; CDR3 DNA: TGTGCCAGCAGCCCCCAGGACAGGGGGGACTACGAGCAGTACTTC; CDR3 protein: CASSPQDRGDYEQYF
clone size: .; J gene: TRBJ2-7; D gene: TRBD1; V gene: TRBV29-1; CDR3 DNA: TGCAGCGTGTGGGGACAGGGAAGTTTTGGGTACGAGCAGTACTTC; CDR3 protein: CSVWGQGSFGYEQYF
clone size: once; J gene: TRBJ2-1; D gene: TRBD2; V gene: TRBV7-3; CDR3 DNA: TGTGCCAGCAGCTCCGGACTAGCGGGAGACCATGGTGAGCAGTTCTTC; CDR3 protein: CASSSGLAGDHGEQFF
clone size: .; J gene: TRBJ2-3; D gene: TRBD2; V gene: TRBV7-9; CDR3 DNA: TGTGCCAGCAGCGACGGACTAGCGGCGTATTATACGCAGTATTTT; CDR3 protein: CASSDGLAAYYTQYF
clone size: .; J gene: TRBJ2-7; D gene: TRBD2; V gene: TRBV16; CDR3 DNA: TGTGCCAGCAGCCAATCTTTAGGACTAGCGGCCTCCTACGAGCAGTACTTC; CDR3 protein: CASSQSLGLAASYEQYF
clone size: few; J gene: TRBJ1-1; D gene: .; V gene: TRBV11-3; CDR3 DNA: TGTGCCAGCAGCTTAGGGAGGGCTGAAGCTTTCTTT; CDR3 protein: CASSLGRAEAFF
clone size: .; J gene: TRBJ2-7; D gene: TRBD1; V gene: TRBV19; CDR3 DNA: TGTGCCAGTGGTAGGGGACAGGGCGCAGCCTACGAGCAGTACTTC; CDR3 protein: CASGRGQGAAYEQYF
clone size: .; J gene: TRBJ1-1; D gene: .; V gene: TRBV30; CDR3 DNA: TGTGCCTGGAGTAAGGGGAATATGAACACTGAAGCTTTCTTT; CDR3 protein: CAWSKGNMNTEAFF
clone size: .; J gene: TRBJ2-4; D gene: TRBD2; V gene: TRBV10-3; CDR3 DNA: TGTGCCATCGCAAGGACTAGCGGGGGGGAGCTAGCCAAAAACATTCAGTACTTC; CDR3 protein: CAIARTSGGELAKNIQYF
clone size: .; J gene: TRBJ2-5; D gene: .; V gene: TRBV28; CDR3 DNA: TGTGCCAGCAGTTTTTCCGGGGTCGGGGAGACCCAGTACTTC; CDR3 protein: CASSFSGVGETQYF
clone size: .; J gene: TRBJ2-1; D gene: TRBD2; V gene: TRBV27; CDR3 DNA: TGTGCCAGTCGACTAGCGGGAGAGCCCGAGCAGTTCTTC; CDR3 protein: CASRLAGEPEQFF
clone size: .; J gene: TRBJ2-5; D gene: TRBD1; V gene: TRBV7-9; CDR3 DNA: TGTGCCAGCAGCTTACTGACAGGGCCCTTGGAGACCCAGTACTTC; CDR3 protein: CASSLLTGPLETQYF
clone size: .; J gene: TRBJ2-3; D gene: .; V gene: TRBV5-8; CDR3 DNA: TGTGCCAGCAGCTTGGGACAGTCCACAGATACGCAGTATTTT; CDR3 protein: CASSLGQSTDTQYF
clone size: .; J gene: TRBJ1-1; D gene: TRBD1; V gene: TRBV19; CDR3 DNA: TGTGCCAGTAGTATTGGGGCAGGGGGAACGGCTGAAGCTTTCTTT; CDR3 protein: CASSIGAGGTAEAFF
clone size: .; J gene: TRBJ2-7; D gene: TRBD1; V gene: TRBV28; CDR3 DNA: TGTGCCAGCAGTATTCCTCCGGGACAGGGTTTCTACGAGCAGTACTTC; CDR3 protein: CASSIPPGQGFYEQYF
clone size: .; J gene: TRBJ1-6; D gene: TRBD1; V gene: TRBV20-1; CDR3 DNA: TGCAGTGCTAGTCAGGGGGCCTCGCATAATTCACCCCTCCACTTT; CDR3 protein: CSASQGASHNSPLHF
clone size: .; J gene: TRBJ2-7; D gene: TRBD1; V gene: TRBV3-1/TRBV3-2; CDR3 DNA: TGTGCCAGCACCGGGAACAGGGGCGAGCAGTACTTC; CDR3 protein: CASTGNRGEQYF
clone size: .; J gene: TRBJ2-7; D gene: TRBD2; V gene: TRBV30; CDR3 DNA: TGTGCCTGGTCTACTAGCGGGAGTCGCGAGCAGTACTTC; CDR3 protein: CAWSTSGSREQYF
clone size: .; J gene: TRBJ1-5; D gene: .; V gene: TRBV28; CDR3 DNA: TGTGCCAGCGCCCTCAACCGGGACATCGATCAGCCCCAGCATTTT; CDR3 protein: CASALNRDIDQPQHF
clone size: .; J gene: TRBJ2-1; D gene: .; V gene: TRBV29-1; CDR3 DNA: TGCAGCGTTGAAGGGGGGGGGCCAAGGTATGAGCAGTTCTTC; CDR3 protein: CSVEGGGPRYEQFF
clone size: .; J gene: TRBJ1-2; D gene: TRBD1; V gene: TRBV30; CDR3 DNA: TGTGCCTGGAGTGTTGACAGGGATCTGAGGGGCTACACCTTC; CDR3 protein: CAWSVDRDLRGYTF
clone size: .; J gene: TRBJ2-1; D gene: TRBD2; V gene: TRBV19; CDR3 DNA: TGTGCCAGTAGCCGGACTAGCGGGAGGGACAATGAGCAGTTCTTC; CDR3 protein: CASSRTSGRDNEQFF
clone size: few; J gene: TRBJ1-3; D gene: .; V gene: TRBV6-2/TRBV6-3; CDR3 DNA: TGTGCCAGCAGTTACGACAGGAGCTCTGGAAACACCATATATTTT; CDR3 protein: CASSYDRSSGNTIYF
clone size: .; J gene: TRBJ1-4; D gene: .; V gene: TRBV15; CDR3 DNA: TGTGCCACCAGCACCACTCCTATCTGGAGGTACGGATTGGAAAAACTGTTTTTT; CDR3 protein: CATSTTPIWRYGLEKLFF
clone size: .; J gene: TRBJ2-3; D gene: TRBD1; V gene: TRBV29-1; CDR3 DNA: TGCAGCGTTGAAACTTTAGGACAGGGGCCCTCGAATACGCAGTATTTT; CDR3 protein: CSVETLGQGPSNTQYF
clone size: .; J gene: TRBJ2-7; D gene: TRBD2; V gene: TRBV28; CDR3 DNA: TGTGCCAGCAGTACGGCCGGGACTAGCGGGGGCGAGCAGTACTTC; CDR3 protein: CASSTAGTSGGEQYF
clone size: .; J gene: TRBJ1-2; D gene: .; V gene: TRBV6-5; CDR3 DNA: TGTGCCATCGATCAGTCTCTTGGCTACACCTTC; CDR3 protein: CAIDQSLGYTF
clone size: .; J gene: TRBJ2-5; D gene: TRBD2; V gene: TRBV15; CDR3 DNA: TGTGCCACCATGACGGATCAACGGGCCGGGAGGGAGACCCAGTACTTC; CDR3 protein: CATMTDQRAGRETQYF
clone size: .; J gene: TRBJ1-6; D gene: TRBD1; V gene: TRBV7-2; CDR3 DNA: TGTGCCAGCCGAGGGGGCGCGGGTCTCGTCCTCCACTTT; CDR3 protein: CASRGGAGLVLHF
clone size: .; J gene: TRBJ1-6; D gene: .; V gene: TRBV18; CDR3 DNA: TGTGCCAGCTCAGAAGGACAGAGCAGTAATTCACCCCTCCACTTT; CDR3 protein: CASSEGQSSNSPLHF
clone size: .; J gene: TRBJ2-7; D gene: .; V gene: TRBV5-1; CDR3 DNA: TGCGCCAGCAGCTTGGACGGAGACTACGAGCAGTACTTC; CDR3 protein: CASSLDGDYEQYF
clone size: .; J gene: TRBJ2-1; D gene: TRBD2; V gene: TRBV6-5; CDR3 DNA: TGTGCCAGCAGTTCCGGACTAGCGGGAGTTTCTGAGCAGTTCTTC; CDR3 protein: CASSSGLAGVSEQFF
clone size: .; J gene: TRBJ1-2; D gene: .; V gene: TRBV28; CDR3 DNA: TGTGCCAGCAGCCGCGCCGGCTATGGCTACACCTTC; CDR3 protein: CASSRAGYGYTF
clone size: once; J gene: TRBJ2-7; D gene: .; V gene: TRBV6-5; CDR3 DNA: TGTGCCAGCAGACCCCGGGGATACTACGAGCAGTACTTC; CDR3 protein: CASRPRGYYEQYF
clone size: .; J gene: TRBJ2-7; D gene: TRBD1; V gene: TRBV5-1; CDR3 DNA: TGCGCCAGCAGCTTGGGGACAGGGATTGTGAACGAGCAGTACTTC; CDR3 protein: CASSLGTGIVNEQYF
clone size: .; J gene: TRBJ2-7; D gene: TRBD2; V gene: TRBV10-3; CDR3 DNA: TGTGCCATCAGTGAAGGGTTAGCGGGAGCCCACTACGAGCAGTACTTC; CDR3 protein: CAISEGLAGAHYEQYF
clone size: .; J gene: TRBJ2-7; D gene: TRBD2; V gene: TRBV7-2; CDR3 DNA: TGTGCCAGCAGCTCTCAAAGCGGGAGTTCCTACGAGCAGTACTTC; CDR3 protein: CASSSQSGSSYEQYF
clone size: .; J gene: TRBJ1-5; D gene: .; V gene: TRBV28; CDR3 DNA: TGTGCCAGCAGGGGGGGGCTCCTTAGCAATCAGCCCCAGCATTTT; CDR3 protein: CASRGGLLSNQPQHF
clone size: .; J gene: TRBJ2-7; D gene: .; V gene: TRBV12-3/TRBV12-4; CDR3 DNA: TGTGCCAGCAGTTTAGGCCTACAGCAGTACTTC; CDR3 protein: CASSLGLQQYF
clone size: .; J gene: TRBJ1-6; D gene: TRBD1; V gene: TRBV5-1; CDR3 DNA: TGCGCCAGCAGCTTGGGCGGGACAGTAGATTCACCCCTCCACTTT; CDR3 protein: CASSLGGTVDSPLHF
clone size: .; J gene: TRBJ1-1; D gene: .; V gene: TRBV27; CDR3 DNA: TGTGCCAGCAGTTTCCGACAGTGGAACACTGAAGCTTTCTTT; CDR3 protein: CASSFRQWNTEAFF
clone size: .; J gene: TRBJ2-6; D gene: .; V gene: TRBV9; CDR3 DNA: TGTGCCAGCAGCGACCCAGGGGACTCTGGGGCCAACGTCCTGACTTTC; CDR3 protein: CASSDPGDSGANVLTF
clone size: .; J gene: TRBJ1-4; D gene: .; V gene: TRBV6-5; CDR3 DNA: TGTGCCAGCAGAGTCGGAGGGTCGGAAAAACTGTTTTTT; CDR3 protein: CASRVGGSEKLFF
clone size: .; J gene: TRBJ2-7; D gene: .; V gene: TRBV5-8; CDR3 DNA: TGTGCCAGCGCGGGTTCCTCCTACGAGCAGTACTTC; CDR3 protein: CASAGSSYEQYF
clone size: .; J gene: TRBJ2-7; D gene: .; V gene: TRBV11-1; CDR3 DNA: TGTGCCAGCACCGCGGAGGGACCCTACGAGCAGTACTTC; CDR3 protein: CASTAEGPYEQYF
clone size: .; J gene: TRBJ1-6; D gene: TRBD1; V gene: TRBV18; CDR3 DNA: TGTGCCAGCTCCCCCGGGGACAGCTATAATTCACCCCTCCACTTT; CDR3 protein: CASSPGDSYNSPLHF
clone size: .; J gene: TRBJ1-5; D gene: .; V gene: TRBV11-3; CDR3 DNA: TGTGCCAGCAGTCCAGGGGTACTCAATCAGCCCCAGCATTTT; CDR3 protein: CASSPGVLNQPQHF
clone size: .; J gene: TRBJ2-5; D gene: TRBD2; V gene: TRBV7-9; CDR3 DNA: TGTGCCAGCAGCGCAACTAGCGGGGAGACCCAGTACTTC; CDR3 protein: CASSATSGETQYF
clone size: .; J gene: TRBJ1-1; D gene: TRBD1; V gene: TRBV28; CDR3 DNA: TGTGCCAGCAGACTCCTGAAAGGGGGCGGCACTGAAGCTTTCTTT; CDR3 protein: CASRLLKGGGTEAFF